A selection of T cell receptor beta chains follows, all from one sample in a study of blood T cell repertoires in COVID-19. Profiled with immunoSEQ multiplex PCR; TCRdb holds only in-frame clones, not every one. This table holds 160,000 or so clones, approximately 91% found once. The sample consisted of peripheral blood. The receptors here all came from a man in his late teens or twenties with acute or convalescent COVID-19. CDR3s include the opening cysteine and the closing phenylalanine or tryptophan. Fields, in order: clone size, V gene, J gene, D gene, CDR3 DNA, CDR3 protein. A D gene is named only where the DNA matches it firmly. The size entry is marked missing in some rows and otherwise reads once, few, many or a size class.

abundance: .; v_gene: TRBV3-1/TRBV3-2; j_gene: TRBJ2-2; d_gene: TRBD2; CDR3nt: TGTGCCAGCAGCCTGCGGGGGGGCGCCGGGGAGCTGTTTTTT; CDR3aa: CASSLRGGAGELFF
abundance: .; v_gene: TRBV30; j_gene: TRBJ1-1; d_gene: .; CDR3nt: TGTGCCTGTTCCCCTCACTTGACAGAGAGGACTGAAGCTTTCTTT; CDR3aa: CACSPHLTERTEAFF
abundance: once; v_gene: TRBV12-1; j_gene: TRBJ1-4; d_gene: .; CDR3nt: TGTGCCAGCAGCTCCCGTAAGGCAGGGTATGAAAAACTGTTTTTT; CDR3aa: CASSSRKAGYEKLFF
abundance: .; v_gene: TRBV14; j_gene: TRBJ1-6; d_gene: .; CDR3nt: TGTGCCAGCAGCCAGAAGCCGACAGGCTATAATTCACCCCTCCACTTT; CDR3aa: CASSQKPTGYNSPLHF
abundance: .; v_gene: TRBV3-1/TRBV3-2; j_gene: TRBJ1-3; d_gene: .; CDR3nt: TGTGCCAGCAGCCAAGACAGCTCTGGAAACACCATATATTTT; CDR3aa: CASSQDSSGNTIYF
abundance: .; v_gene: TRBV30; j_gene: TRBJ1-3; d_gene: .; CDR3nt: TGTGCCTGGAGTGTTGAGCCGGTGAGCTCTGGAAACACCATATATTTT; CDR3aa: CAWSVEPVSSGNTIYF
abundance: .; v_gene: TRBV27; j_gene: TRBJ2-7; d_gene: TRBD2; CDR3nt: TGTGCCAGCAGTCCCTCGGCGGGAGGTTACGAGCAGTACTTC; CDR3aa: CASSPSAGGYEQYF
abundance: .; v_gene: TRBV2; j_gene: TRBJ2-6; d_gene: TRBD2; CDR3nt: TGTGCCAGCAGTGAAGGGACTAGCGGACTCTCTGGGGCCAACGTCCTGACTTTC; CDR3aa: CASSEGTSGLSGANVLTF
abundance: .; v_gene: TRBV2; j_gene: TRBJ2-2; d_gene: TRBD1; CDR3nt: TGTGCCAGCAGTGGGACAGGGGCTTTCGGGGAGCTGTTTTTT; CDR3aa: CASSGTGAFGELFF
abundance: .; v_gene: TRBV3-1/TRBV3-2; j_gene: TRBJ2-5; d_gene: TRBD2; CDR3nt: TGTGCCAGCAGCTCCGAGCTAGCGGGAGTGAGTGGGGAGACCCAGTACTTC; CDR3aa: CASSSELAGVSGETQYF
abundance: once; v_gene: TRBV5-1; j_gene: TRBJ2-1; d_gene: .; CDR3nt: TGCGCCAGCAGCTTGGAGACAGCCTACAATGAGCAGTTCTTC; CDR3aa: CASSLETAYNEQFF
abundance: .; v_gene: TRBV12-5; j_gene: TRBJ1-4; d_gene: .; CDR3nt: TGTGCTAGTGGTTTGGGACAGTCCGGAAAACTGTTTTTT; CDR3aa: CASGLGQSGKLFF
abundance: .; v_gene: TRBV6-1; j_gene: TRBJ2-3; d_gene: .; CDR3nt: TGTGCCAGCAGTGAAGACCCGCGGGGAACAGATACGCAGTATTTT; CDR3aa: CASSEDPRGTDTQYF
abundance: .; v_gene: TRBV27; j_gene: TRBJ1-1; d_gene: .; CDR3nt: TGTGCCAGCAGTTTATCGAATCGTGACAGGAACACTGAAGCTTTCTTT; CDR3aa: CASSLSNRDRNTEAFF
abundance: once; v_gene: TRBV19; j_gene: TRBJ2-1; d_gene: .; CDR3nt: TGTGCCAGTAGTATAAAAAGCAGGTACAATGAGCAGTTCTTC; CDR3aa: CASSIKSRYNEQFF
abundance: .; v_gene: TRBV9; j_gene: TRBJ2-7; d_gene: .; CDR3nt: TGTGCCAGCAGCGTAGAGGGGTCCTACGAGCAGTACTTC; CDR3aa: CASSVEGSYEQYF
abundance: .; v_gene: TRBV7-9; j_gene: TRBJ1-2; d_gene: TRBD1; CDR3nt: TGTGCCAGCAGCTTCTACGGGACAGGGGGCATCTTCTATGGCTACACCTTC; CDR3aa: CASSFYGTGGIFYGYTF